What follows are 5 T cell receptor beta chains derived from one specimen sequenced in a study of T cells in Graves' hyperthyroidism and ophthalmopathy. Amplification yielded TCR beta CDR3 regions, with RNA transcripts as the source. A first-round RT-PCR of the TCR CDR3 used the HTBI primer set. MiXCR, run by TCRdb on the multiplex PCR reads, gives a single entry per CDR3 protein. The sample lists more than 550,000 distinct CDR3 sequences, 17% occurring once. Sample: blood. These receptor sequences come from a middle-aged man with Graves' hyperthyroidism.

In regard to this clonotype: A read error is possible here, since a much larger clone lies one base away. CDR3 nucleotide sequence: TGTGCCAGCAGTTACAGCGGACCGGGAGGTGGAAACACCATATATTTT. Translated, it gives CASSYSGPGGGNTIYF. V and J are TRBV6-4 and TRBJ1-3, with no clear D. V shed 5 bases and J shed 3 bases, with 17 bases lying between them. CDR3 length: 16 amino acids. The germline V gene encodes CDR1 MRHNA and CDR2 SNTAGT.

J is TRBJ1-4 and V is TRBV14, with D perhaps TRBD1 (6 bases). V was cut by 3 bases and J by 13 bases, with 12 bases left in between. The CDR3 is made up of 12 amino acids. Germline V gene sequence: CDR1 SGHDN, CDR2 FVKESK. The CDR3, as DNA: TGTGCCAGCAGCCATACAACAGGGCGACTGTTTTTT. It is translated as CASSHTTGRLFF.

This clonotype was seen only a few times. The chain has TRBV27 and TRBJ2-7; D may correspond to TRBD1 or TRBD2 (5 bases each). The CDR3 loop spans 13 amino acids. Germline CDR1 reads MNHEY; CDR2 reads SMNVEV (reference sequence). Trimming took 10 bases from V and 0 from J, leaving 13 bases between them. The CDR3 protein is CAKVNGGSYEQYF. DNA of the CDR3: TGTGCCAAGGTTAATGGGGGCTCCTACGAGCAGTACTTC.

In its sample, this clonotype was seen many times. This rearrangement joins TRBV28 to TRBJ1-6, with 10 bases aligning to TRBD1. The CDR3 covers 17 residues. V gave up 3 bases and J gave up 9 bases; unmatched junction bases: 11. Per germline, CDR1 MDHEN and CDR2 SYDVKM. The CDR3: CASSFAAGQGTGSPLHF. The CDR3 nucleotides are TGTGCCAGCAGTTTCGCCGCGGGACAGGGGACCGGTTCACCCCTCCACTTT.

This clonotype turned up a few times. The V and J genes are TRBV19 and TRBJ2-4; TRBD1 agrees at 8 bases. Unmatched junction bases numbered 13, after V lost 8 bases and J lost 7 bases. Germline CDR1 and CDR2: LNHDA and SQIVND (reference sequence). The CDR3 spans 15 residues. The CDR3 protein is CASSPVDRDRNIQYF. The CDR3 DNA sequence: TGTGCCAGTTCCCCCGTGGACAGGGATAGGAACATTCAGTACTTC.